This passage covers 27 T cell receptor beta chains from one sample sequenced in a study of cytomegalovirus exposure and HLA in healthy donors (dated by TCRdb to the late 2010s). Library prep was done by the immunoSEQ multiplex PCR assay. For the multiplex PCR, a mixture combining 60 forward primers for TCR Vbeta segments and 13 reverse primers for TCR Jbeta segments was used. The table comes from immuneACCESS by way of TCRdb, which keeps in-frame sequences with V and J called. Part of the clones is missing from these tables; in studies checked, under half for an unresolved V gene and the rest for unknown reasons. In this sample the table shows tens of thousands of clones, about 63% of which occur a single time. Clones ranked in the top ten supply under 8% of the sample. The sample comprised PBMCs. These receptors all come from a woman aged 25 to 39 in good health and CMV-seronegative.

This clone was recorded a few times. J is TRBJ2-7 and V is TRBV11-2; the D is unclear. In germline, CDR1 is SGHAT, CDR2 FQNNGV. CDR3 length: 14 amino acids. Trimming removed 5 bases at V and 1 base at J, with 12 bases between. The CDR3 DNA sequence: TGTGCCAGCAGCCCAGGTCTCTCTTCCTACGAGCAGTACTTC. Its translation is CASSPGLSSYEQYF.

V and J are TRBV10-2 and TRBJ2-7; D gene uncertain. Trimming pared 7 bases from V and 0 bases from J, leaving 16 bases between. The CDR3 runs to 15 residues. Germline lookup yields CDR1 WSHSY and CDR2 SAAADI. The CDR3 DNA reads as TGCGCCAGCACATACCGAGGTGTTAGCTCCTACGAGCAGTACTTC. Encoded protein: CASTYRGVSSYEQYF.

This chain links TRBV4-3 with TRBJ2-7; TRBD2 aligns across 11 bases. CDR3 size: 15 residues. Trimming took 0 bases from V and 4 from J; bases not matched to a gene: 2. CDR1 LGHNA and CDR2 YSLEER come from the germline V gene. CDR3 region: CASSQDRTSGYEQYF. As DNA, the CDR3 is TGCGCCAGCAGCCAAGATCGGACTAGCGGGTACGAGCAGTACTTC.

This rearrangement joins TRBV7-9 to TRBJ1-1; 7 nucleotides match TRBD1. With 6 bases clipped from V and 6 bases from J, the junction kept 7 bases outside the gene matches. CDR3 length: 13 residues. Germline lookup yields CDR1 SEHNR and CDR2 FQNEAQ (reference sequence). The CDR3 DNA follows: TGTGCCAGCAGTCAGACAGGGAGGCCTGAAGCTTTCTTT. As protein: CASSQTGRPEAFF.

The chain couples TRBV19 to TRBJ2-3; 9 nucleotides agree with TRBD2. The junction had 3 bases not matched to a gene; V was cut back by 6 bases and J by 2 bases. This CDR3 region has 14 residues. Germline values: CDR1 LNHDA, CDR2 SQIVND (reference sequence). For the CDR3, the DNA is TGTGCCAGTAGGGCGGGGGGGAACACAGATACGCAGTATTTT. Protein: CASRAGGNTDTQYF.

The V gene is TRBV6-5, the J gene TRBJ1-2; 8 bases fit TRBD1. CDR1 MNHEY and CDR2 SVGAGI come from the germline V gene. Germline trimming cut 4 bases from V and 2 bases from J; bases unmatched to any gene: 3. The CDR3 is 14 amino acids. CDR3 bases: TGTGCCAGCAGTTTACAGGGGGTCAACTATGGCTACACCTTC. It codes for CASSLQGVNYGYTF.

This chain connects TRBV7-9 to TRBJ2-7; TRBD2 is a possible D gene (7 bases). Germline V gives CDR1 SEHNR, CDR2 FQNEAQ (reference sequence). This CDR3 region has 16 residues. Deletions cut 1 base from V and 1 base from J, with 14 bases between. The CDR3 spells CASSLEGGGASYEQYF. Written as DNA, the CDR3 is TGTGCCAGCAGCTTAGAGGGAGGGGGAGCTTCCTACGAGCAGTACTTC. Combining the CDR3 with reference TRBV7-9 and TRBJ2-7 gives the whole variable domain DTGVSQNPRHKITKRGQNVTFRCDPISEHNRLYWYRQTLGQGPEFLTYFQNEAQLEKSRLLSDRFSAERPKGSFSTLEIQRTEQGDSAMYLCASSLEGGGASYEQYFGPGTRLTVT.

V and J are TRBV7-9 and TRBJ1-1, with D possibly being TRBD1 (5 bases). The CDR3 length is 10 residues. V lost 8 bases, J lost 7 bases, and 8 bases lay in between. Germline CDR1 and CDR2: SEHNR and FQNEAQ (reference sequence). The CDR3 DNA is TGTGCCAGCGGGGGGGGTGAAGCTTTCTTT. It encodes CASGGGEAFF. Full variable domain (remainder filled in from reference TRBV7-9 and TRBJ1-1): DTGVSQNPRHKITKRGQNVTFRCDPISEHNRLYWYRQTLGQGPEFLTYFQNEAQLEKSRLLSDRFSAERPKGSFSTLEIQRTEQGDSAMYLCASGGGEAFFGQGTRLTVV.

The V gene is TRBV7-9, the J gene TRBJ1-2, with 7 nucleotides matching TRBD1. J was trimmed by 6 bases and V by 5 bases; bases with no gene match: 6. Germline loops: CDR1 SEHNR, CDR2 FQNEAQ (reference sequence). The CDR3 is made up of 13 amino acids. As DNA, the CDR3 is TGTGCCAGCAGCAAGGGACAGTGGAATGGCTACACCTTC. Residues: CASSKGQWNGYTF.

This clone occurred a few times. This chain links TRBV28 with TRBJ2-7, with 8 bases fitting TRBD1. CDR3 length: 17 residues. CDR1 and CDR2 (germline): MDHEN, SYDVKM. Trimming at V came to 3 bases and at J to 2 bases, leaving 12 bases not matched to a gene. CDR3 loop: CASSFHLQTGAPYEQYF. DNA for the CDR3: TGTGCCAGCAGTTTCCATCTACAGACAGGGGCGCCCTACGAGCAGTACTTC.

The rearrangement links TRBV6-1 to TRBJ2-2, with TRBD1 as a possible D gene (6 bases). The V and J ends lost 9 bases and 6 bases respectively, with 20 bases between them. Per the germline V gene, CDR1 is MNHNS and CDR2 is SASEGT. The length of the CDR3 is 15 residues. The CDR3: CARVIYRVGAGELFF. The CDR3 region has the DNA TGTGCCAGGGTGATTTACAGGGTAGGGGCCGGGGAGCTGTTTTTT.

The chain has TRBV2 and TRBJ1-2; 7 bases agree with TRBD1. This CDR3 has 14 residues. In germline, CDR1 is SNHLY, CDR2 FYNNEI. After removal of 6 bases from V and 4 bases from J, the junction contained 8 bases not matched to a gene. Here the CDR3 reads CASRVGQLIYGYTF. The CDR3 nucleotides read TGTGCCAGCAGAGTGGGACAGTTGATCTATGGCTACACCTTC.

This clone was counted between two and nine times. The chain combines TRBV4-1 with TRBJ1-2; D gene ambiguous. The length of the CDR3 is 14 residues. Trimming pared 0 bases from V and 2 bases from J, leaving 7 bases between. Per germline, CDR1 MGHRA and CDR2 YSYEKL. CDR3: CASSQENRNYGYTF. The CDR3 DNA follows: TGCGCCAGCAGCCAAGAGAACAGAAACTATGGCTACACCTTC.

For the CDR3, the DNA is TGCGCCAGCAGAAAGGGACAGTGGGGCACAGATACGCAGTATTTT. Translation: CASRKGQWGTDTQYF. The chain links TRBV10-1 to TRBJ2-3; 7 bases line up with TRBD1. This CDR3 spans 15 amino acids. V dropped 6 bases and J dropped 1; count of bases not matched to a gene: 7. From germline, CDR1 is WNHNN and CDR2 SYGVQD (reference sequence).

This clone was seen a single time. The rearrangement uses TRBV19 and TRBJ2-3; no clear D gene. Germline CDR1 LNHDA, CDR2 SQIVND (reference sequence). Trimming removed 6 bases at V and 0 bases at J, with 7 bases between. The CDR3 has 13 residues. CDR3 DNA: TGTGCCAGTAGCCCTATGAGCACAGATACGCAGTATTTT. It encodes CASSPMSTDTQYF.

This chain connects TRBV19 to TRBJ1-2; D is unclear. Trimming stripped 3 bases from V and 7 bases from J, with 6 bases between. The CDR3 contains 11 residues. The germline gives CDR1 LNHDA, CDR2 SQIVND (reference sequence). CDR3 loop: CASSIASGYTF. The CDR3 coding sequence is TGTGCCAGTAGTATCGCCAGTGGCTACACCTTC.

This clone showed up just a few times. This chain uses TRBV6-5 with TRBJ2-2; 9 bases are a match to TRBD1. The CDR3 contains 13 residues. V trimming: 11 bases; J trimming: 8 bases; junction bases outside the gene matches: 9. CDR1 and CDR2 (germline): MNHEY, SVGAGI. The CDR3 region has the DNA TGTGCCTCAAGGGACAGGGTTTCGGGGGAGCTGTTTTTT. Its protein product is CASRDRVSGELFF.

This clone showed up just a few times. This sequence joins TRBV7-9 and TRBJ2-1, with D unclear. The ends were cut back, 5 bases at V and 1 base at J, with 6 bases in the middle. Per the germline V gene, CDR1 is SEHNR and CDR2 is FQNEAQ (reference sequence). The CDR3 length is 13 residues. The CDR3 DNA follows: TGTGCCAGCAGCGCAGGATCCTACAATGAGCAGTTCTTC. Translating it yields CASSAGSYNEQFF.

The V gene is TRBV6-1, the J gene TRBJ1-5; 9 bases match TRBD1. The CDR3 has 16 residues. Germline-derived CDR1 and CDR2 are MNHNS and SASEGT. With V trimmed by 2 bases and J by 4 bases, 6 bases remained unmatched. The DNA for the CDR3 is TGTGCCAGCAGTGAAAGGCCTGACAGGGGGAATCAGCCCCAGCATTTT. Its translation is CASSERPDRGNQPQHF.

This chain connects TRBV10-3 to TRBJ1-2; tentative D call: TRBD1 (5 bases). From germline, CDR1 is ENHRY and CDR2 SYGVKD. Trimming cost V 6 bases and J 4 bases, with 9 bases left between them. CDR3 length equals 12 residues. The chain's CDR3 is CAIRTASYGYTF. The CDR3 DNA is TGTGCCATCAGGACAGCCTCCTATGGCTACACCTTC.

This chain uses TRBV7-9 with TRBJ1-4; 7 bases fit TRBD1. Germline CDR1 SEHNR, CDR2 FQNEAQ (reference sequence). The V and J ends lost 6 bases and 3 bases, in that order; junction bases with no gene match: 4. The CDR3 covers 14 residues. The CDR3 loop is CASRRTGPNEKLFF. CDR3 nucleotides: TGTGCCAGCAGGCGGACAGGCCCTAATGAAAAACTGTTTTTT.

This clone was seen a few times. The chain is built from TRBV6-5 and TRBJ2-1; D not certain. CDR3 length equals 12 residues. V was clipped by 7 bases and J by 4 bases, with 8 bases between them. CDR1 is MNHEY and CDR2 is SVGAGI in the germline V gene. The CDR3: CASTSRYNEQFF. The CDR3 nucleotides are TGTGCCAGCACCTCCAGGTACAATGAGCAGTTCTTC.

This clone was detected a few times. J is TRBJ1-2 and V is TRBV10-2, with 7 bases aligning to TRBD1. The V segment lost 6 bases and the J segment 6 bases; nucleotides outside the gene matches: 4. The CDR3 has 12 amino acids. Germline assignment: CDR1 WSHSY and CDR2 SAAADI. In DNA, the CDR3 is TGCGCCAGCAGGATACAGGGGCATGGCTACACCTTC. Amino acids: CASRIQGHGYTF.

This clone has just a few counts. This CDR3 reads CASSPGRPGGLSNQPQHF. In DNA, the CDR3 is TGTGCCAGCTCACCAGGGCGTCCAGGGGGCTTGAGCAATCAGCCCCAGCATTTT. V usage is TRBV18 and J usage is TRBJ1-5; 8 nucleotides line up with TRBD1. V lost 2 bases, J lost 1 base, and 10 bases stayed unmatched. Germline loops: CDR1 KGHSH, CDR2 LQKENI. There are 18 residues in the CDR3.

This clone was found a few times. This chain links TRBV23-1 with TRBJ1-2; 7 nucleotides line up with TRBD1. TRBV23-1 is designated an ORF whose function remains uncertain. The CDR3 is 15 residues long. V shed 6 bases and J 4 bases; nucleotides not matched to a gene: 11. The CDR3 loop is CASRSDRPRGYGYTF. The CDR3 DNA reads TGCGCCAGCAGGTCGGACAGGCCGAGGGGCTATGGCTACACCTTC.

This clone has more than one count but fewer than ten. This CDR3 reads CASSTLTSGGGEQYF. CDR3 sequence (DNA): TGTGCCAGCAGTACCCTGACTAGCGGGGGAGGCGAGCAGTACTTC. The rearrangement uses TRBV6-1 and TRBJ2-7; 12 nucleotides line up with TRBD2. Germline CDR1 MNHNS, CDR2 SASEGT. The junction had 8 bases not matched to a gene; V was cut back by 5 bases and J by 6 bases. The CDR3 contains 15 residues.

As concerns this clone: This sample also contains other DNA sequences that code for the same CDR3. The rearrangement uses TRBV7-2 and TRBJ1-2; 8 nucleotides align to TRBD1. The CDR3 loop spans 14 amino acids. The V gene's germline CDR1 is SGHTA and CDR2 FQGNSA. The V segment lost 1 base and the J segment 7 bases; nucleotides outside the gene matches: 5. The CDR3 nucleotides read TGTGCCAGCAGCTTAGGACAGGGGAGGGGTGGCTACACCTTC. Its translation is CASSLGQGRGGYTF.